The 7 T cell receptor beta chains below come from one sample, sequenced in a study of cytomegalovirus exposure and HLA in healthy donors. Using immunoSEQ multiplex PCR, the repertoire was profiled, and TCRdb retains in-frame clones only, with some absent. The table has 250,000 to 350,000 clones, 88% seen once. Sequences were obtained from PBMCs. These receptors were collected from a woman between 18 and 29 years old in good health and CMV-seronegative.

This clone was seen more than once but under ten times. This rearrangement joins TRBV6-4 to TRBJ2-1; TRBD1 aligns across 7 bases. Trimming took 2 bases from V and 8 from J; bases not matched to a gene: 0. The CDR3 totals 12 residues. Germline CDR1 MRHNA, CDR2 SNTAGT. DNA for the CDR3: TGTGCCAGCAGTGACCAGGGGGATGAGCAGTTCTTC. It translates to CASSDQGDEQFF.

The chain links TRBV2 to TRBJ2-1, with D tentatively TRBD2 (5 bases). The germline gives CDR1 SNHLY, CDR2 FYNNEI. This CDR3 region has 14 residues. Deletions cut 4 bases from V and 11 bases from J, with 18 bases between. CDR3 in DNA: TGTGCCAGCAGTGGGGCGGTGGGAGCGGTAAAGCAGTTCTTC. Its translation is CASSGAVGAVKQFF.

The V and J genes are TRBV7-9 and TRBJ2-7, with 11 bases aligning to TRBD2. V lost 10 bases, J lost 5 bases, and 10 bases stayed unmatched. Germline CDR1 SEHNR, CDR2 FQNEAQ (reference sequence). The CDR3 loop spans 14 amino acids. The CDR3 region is CATTSGSPVNEQYF. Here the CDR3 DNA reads TGTGCCACCACTAGCGGGAGCCCCGTCAACGAGCAGTACTTC.

The CDR3 DNA reads TGTGCCAGCAGCAGGGACTACCCGAGGCTGGGAGCTTACAATGAGCAGTTCTTC. This translates into CASSRDYPRLGAYNEQFF. The chain employs TRBV5-6 and TRBJ2-1, with 7 nucleotides matching TRBD2. The CDR3 has 18 residues. Trimming cost V 4 bases and J 4 bases; bases outside gene matches: 17. CDR1 and CDR2 from the germline V gene are SGHDT and YYEEEE.

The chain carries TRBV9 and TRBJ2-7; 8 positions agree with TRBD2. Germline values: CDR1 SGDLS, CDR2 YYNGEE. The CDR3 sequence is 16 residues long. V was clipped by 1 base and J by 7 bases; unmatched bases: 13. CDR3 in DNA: TGTGCCAGCAGCGTATCTCGGGCGGGAGGACTGGGAGAGCAGTACTTC. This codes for CASSVSRAGGLGEQYF. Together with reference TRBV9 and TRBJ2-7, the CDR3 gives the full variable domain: DSGVTQTPKHLITATGQRVTLRCSPRSGDLSVYWYQQSLDQGLQFLIQYYNGEERAKGNILERFSAQQFPDLHSELNLSSLELGDSALYFCASSVSRAGGLGEQYFGPGTRLTVT.

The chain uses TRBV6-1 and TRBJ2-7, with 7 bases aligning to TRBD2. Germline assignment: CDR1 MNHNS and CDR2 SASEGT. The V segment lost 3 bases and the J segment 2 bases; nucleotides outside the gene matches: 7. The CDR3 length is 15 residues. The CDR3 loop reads CASSDLGGRTYEQYF. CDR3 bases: TGTGCCAGCAGTGATTTGGGCGGGAGAACCTACGAGCAGTACTTC.

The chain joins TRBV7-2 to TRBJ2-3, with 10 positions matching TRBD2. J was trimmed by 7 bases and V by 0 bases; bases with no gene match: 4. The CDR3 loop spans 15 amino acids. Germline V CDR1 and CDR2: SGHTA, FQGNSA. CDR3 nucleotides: TGTGCCAGCAGCTTAGCTAGCGGGAGGACAAATACGCAGTATTTT. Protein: CASSLASGRTNTQYF.